These 26 T cell receptor beta chains were all obtained from the same sample, sequenced in a study of identical twins. TCRdb itself ran the 5' RACE reads through MiXCR, one entry per CDR3 protein. The data contain 1,800,000 or so distinct CDR3 sequences, 25% to 35% of them singletons. Sequenced input: cord blood. The receptor set was obtained from a newborn girl in good health.

This chain connects TRBV10-3 to TRBJ1-6, with 9 bases fitting TRBD1. Germline V gene lookup returns CDR1 ENHRY and CDR2 SYGVKD. The CDR3 covers 13 residues. V was clipped by 7 bases and J by 9 bases; unmatched bases: 4. The CDR3 loop reads CAITGTGSSPLHF. The CDR3 DNA reads TGTGCCATCACCGGGACAGGGTCTTCACCCCTCCACTTT.

The chain joins TRBV29-1 to TRBJ1-1; D remains ambiguous. Trimming left V 7 bases short and J 0 bases short, with 9 bases between. Per germline, CDR1 SQVTM and CDR2 ANQGSEA. The CDR3 covers 12 residues. DNA of the CDR3: TGCAGCGCCCAGCTTTTGAACACTGAAGCTTTCTTT. This codes for CSAQLLNTEAFF.

The CDR3 loop reads CSALDPTYGYTF. CDR3 DNA sequence: TGCAGTGCTCTAGACCCAACCTATGGCTACACCTTC. This chain links TRBV20-1 with TRBJ1-2; D not certain. V was pared by 5 bases and J by 4 bases, with 11 bases between. This CDR3 region has 12 residues. Per germline, CDR1 DFQATT and CDR2 SNEGSKA (reference sequence).

This clonotype was counted between two and nine times. The chain employs TRBV27 and TRBJ1-6, with unresolved D. Deletions cut 8 bases from V and 7 bases from J, with 18 bases between. The CDR3 is 15 amino acids. CDR1 and CDR2 (germline): MNHEY, SMNVEV (reference sequence). CDR3 sequence (DNA): TGTGCCAGCCGTTCTAATTCTAATCGGAATTCACCCCTCCACTTT. Translated: CASRSNSNRNSPLHF.

In the case of this clonotype: A much bigger clone sits one base away, suggesting this may be a read error. V usage is TRBV21-1 and J usage is TRBJ2-7; the D call TRBD2 from the table was never checked on the DNA. TRBV21-1 is assigned pseudogene status. The CDR3 totals 14 residues. The CDR3 bases are TGTGCCAGCAGCCCACCACTAGTACACAATGAGCAGTACTTC. It is translated as CASSPPLVHNEQYF.

This sequence joins TRBV20-1 and TRBJ1-1; possible D gene TRBD1, 6 bases. CDR3 length: 15 residues. V was shortened by 2 bases and J by 1 base, with 14 bases between the two germline ends. Germline loops: CDR1 DFQATT, CDR2 SNEGSKA (reference sequence). CDR3 nucleotides: TGCAGTGCTAGACCCCGAGGGGGGACGAACACTGAAGCTTTCTTT. The encoded protein is CSARPRGGTNTEAFF.

The genes are TRBV29-1 and TRBJ2-6; TRBD1 matches at 7 bases. Germline V CDR1 and CDR2: SQVTM, ANQGSEA. This CDR3 spans 15 amino acids. Losses at the gene ends were 4 bases for V and 0 bases for J; bases not matched to a gene: 3. The CDR3 DNA is TGCAGCGTTGGGGGACAGTTCTCTGGGGCCAACGTCCTGACTTTC. Encoded protein: CSVGGQFSGANVLTF.

This clonotype came up a few times. The rearrangement joins TRBV19 to TRBJ2-1; tentatively, D is TRBD2 (7 bases). Germline assignment: CDR1 LNHDA and CDR2 SQIVND (reference sequence). The CDR3 has 12 amino acids. The germline V and J ends were trimmed by 3 bases and 15 bases, with 15 bases remaining between them. The CDR3 reads CASSIAGGLSFF. The CDR3 nucleotides read TGTGCCAGTAGTATTGCCGGGGGGCTTTCGTTCTTC.

V gene TRBV27 combines with J gene TRBJ1-2; 8 bases map to TRBD1. CDR1 MNHEY and CDR2 SMNVEV come from the germline V gene (reference sequence). The CDR3 extends over 13 amino acids. With 10 bases clipped from V and 3 bases from J, the junction kept 7 bases outside the gene matches. The CDR3 DNA sequence: TGTGCCAACCTGGCAGGGGGCGACTATGGCTACACCTTC. Amino acids: CANLAGGDYGYTF.

This rearrangement joins TRBV12-3 or TRBV12-4 to TRBJ2-7, with a weak D call TRBD2 (5 bases). CDR3 length equals 13 residues. Trimming removed 8 bases at V and 0 bases at J, with 11 bases between. DNA of the CDR3: TGTGCCAGCGGGATGGACTCCTCCTACGAGCAGTACTTC. Encoded protein: CASGMDSSYEQYF.

V is TRBV27 and J is TRBJ2-1, with D perhaps TRBD2 (6 bases). This CDR3 comprises 16 residues. V dropped 7 bases and J dropped 0 bases, with 16 bases sitting between them. Germline CDR1 reads MNHEY; CDR2 reads SMNVEV (reference sequence). The CDR3 nucleotides read TGTGCCAGCACCACGGGAGCGTCGCCCTCCTACAATGAGCAGTTCTTC. Protein product: CASTTGASPSYNEQFF.

A few counts support this clonotype. The chain recombines TRBV28 with TRBJ1-6; D ambiguous. V was pared by 4 bases and J by 0 bases, with 13 bases between. This CDR3 region has 17 residues. Germline assignment: CDR1 MDHEN and CDR2 SYDVKM. The CDR3, as DNA: TGTGCCAGCAGTTCTTCCCGGGGTTACTCCTATAATTCACCCCTCCACTTT. Its translation is CASSSSRGYSYNSPLHF. Filled out from reference TRBV28 and TRBJ1-6, the complete variable domain reads DVKVTQSSRYLVKRTGEKVFLECVQDMDHENMFWYRQDPGLGLRLIYFSYDVKMKEKGDIPEGYSVSREKKERFSLILESASTNQTSMYLCASSSSRGYSYNSPLHFGNGTRLTVT.

The V call is TRBV20-1, the J call TRBJ2-1; 10 bases are a match to TRBD2. CDR3 length equals 14 residues. CDR1 is DFQATT, CDR2 SNEGSKA, per germline (reference sequence). V gave up 3 bases and J gave up 3 bases; unmatched junction bases: 2. CDR3 loop: CSASGLADYNEQFF. The DNA of the CDR3 is TGCAGTGCTAGCGGACTAGCGGACTACAATGAGCAGTTCTTC.

The chain has TRBV9 and TRBJ2-7; 10 bases map to TRBD2. The V gene end was trimmed by 1 base and the J gene end by 5 bases; junction bases not matched to a gene: 12. CDR1 is SGDLS and CDR2 is YYNGEE in the germline V gene. The CDR3 consists of 17 residues. CDR3 in amino acids: CASSVSSPSGSIHEQYF. Written as DNA, the CDR3 is TGTGCCAGCAGCGTATCTTCGCCTAGCGGGAGCATCCACGAGCAGTACTTC.

This clonotype has just one count. The J gene is TRBJ2-1, the V gene TRBV20-1; D may correspond to TRBD1 or TRBD2 (5 bases each). Germline lookup yields CDR1 DFQATT and CDR2 SNEGSKA (reference sequence). CDR3 length: 10 residues. CDR3 sequence (DNA): TGCGCTGTTGCCGTGGGGACCCAGTTCTTC. Its translation is CAVAVGTQFF.

To note about this clonotype: One base away lies a much larger clone, so this may be a sequencing read error. This chain uses TRBV28 with TRBJ2-5; no clear D. Trimming took 4 bases from V and 11 from J, leaving 14 bases between them. The CDR3 extends over 12 amino acids. Germline CDR1 reads MDHEN; CDR2 reads SYDVKM. The CDR3 sequence: CASSSPWDEQYF. CDR3 DNA: TGTGCCAGCAGTTCCCCATGGGATGAGCAGTACTTC.

V gene TRBV27 combines with J gene TRBJ2-4; D may be TRBD2 (6 bases). The J call may be incorrect, as the DNA end agrees better with TRBJ2-7. This CDR3 contains 13 residues. The germline gives CDR1 MNHEY, CDR2 SMNVEV (reference sequence). For the CDR3, the DNA is TGTGCCAGCAGTGACCACAGGAGGGACGAGCAGTACTTC. This codes for CASSDHRRDEQYF.

This clonotype was counted only a few times. The rearrangement joins TRBV7-2 to TRBJ2-1; the D is unclear. This CDR3 is 15 amino acids long. The ends were cut back, 0 bases at V and 2 bases at J, with 8 bases in the middle. CDR1 is SGHTA, CDR2 FQGNSA, per germline. DNA of the CDR3: TGTGCCAGCAGCTTAGCGGCCCTTCCCTACAATGAGCAGTTCTTC. Protein product: CASSLAALPYNEQFF.

This clonotype occurred a few times. This rearrangement joins TRBV29-1 to TRBJ1-1; D is possibly TRBD1 (5 bases). This CDR3 has 13 amino acids. V was pared by 7 bases and J by 1 base, with 13 bases between. Germline lookup yields CDR1 SQVTM and CDR2 ANQGSEA. The CDR3 DNA sequence: TGCAGCGCCCCCCCGGGGCAGAACACTGAAGCTTTCTTT. This sequence encodes CSAPPGQNTEAFF.

The chain employs TRBV7-9 and TRBJ1-6; D is perhaps TRBD1 (5 bases). V lost 5 bases and J lost 6, with 17 bases in between. CDR3 length equals 16 residues. Germline V lookup: CDR1 SEHNR, CDR2 FQNEAQ (reference sequence). The CDR3 spells CASSPRGPTINSPLHF. CDR3 coding DNA: TGTGCCAGCAGCCCCCGGGGCCCAACGATTAATTCACCCCTCCACTTT.

This clonotype was detected a few times. The chain uses TRBV10-3 and TRBJ2-3, with 9 bases lining up with TRBD2. Germline V CDR1 and CDR2: ENHRY, SYGVKD. The CDR3 spans 15 residues. V lost 1 base to trimming and J lost 9 bases; unmatched junction nucleotides: 8. The CDR3 nucleotides read TGTGCCATCAGTGAGTTGGCTAGCGGGGCCGCCACGCAGTATTTT. Translated: CAISELASGAATQYF.

This rearrangement joins TRBV28 to TRBJ1-2; the D gene is possibly TRBD1 (6 bases). The CDR3 is 13 amino acids. V shed 7 bases and J shed 1 base, with 10 bases lying between them. Germline V gives CDR1 MDHEN, CDR2 SYDVKM. In DNA, the CDR3 is TGTGCCAGCACCTCGGACAGTAACTATGGCTACACCTTC. Translation: CASTSDSNYGYTF.

The J gene is TRBJ2-2, the V gene TRBV6-5; TRBD2 aligns across 11 bases. CDR1 and CDR2 from the germline V gene are MNHEY and SVGAGI. After removal of 6 bases from V and 8 bases from J, the junction contained 5 bases not matched to a gene. CDR3 length: 14 amino acids. The CDR3 nucleotides are TGTGCCAGCAGCTTCAGACTAGCGGGAGGGGAGCTGTTTTTT. It encodes CASSFRLAGGELFF.

This clonotype was picked up one time. The chain has TRBV20-1 and TRBJ2-1; unclear D gene. The V gene's germline CDR1 is DFQATT and CDR2 SNEGSKA (reference sequence). The V end lost 8 bases, the J end lost 13 bases, and 24 bases lay between the germline ends. CDR3 length: 13 residues. The DNA for the CDR3 is TGCAGTCTAACCCGGACCTCTAAAGAGACCCAGTTCTTC. It codes for CSLTRTSKETQFF.

The chain joins TRBV25-1 to TRBJ1-1; 9 nucleotides align to TRBD1. The CDR3 runs to 16 residues. V lost 4 bases, J lost 1 base, and 7 bases stayed unmatched. The germline V gene encodes CDR1 MGHDK and CDR2 SYGVNS. The CDR3 is CASSAQRTGENTEAFF. The CDR3, as DNA: TGTGCCAGCAGTGCCCAGCGGACAGGGGAGAACACTGAAGCTTTCTTT.

This clonotype was observed a handful of times. This sequence joins TRBV7-2 and TRBJ1-5, with D perhaps TRBD1 (5 bases). V was shortened by 5 bases and J by 1 base, with 24 bases between the two germline ends. The CDR3 runs 19 residues. Germline V lookup: CDR1 SGHTA, CDR2 FQGNSA. CDR3 sequence (DNA): TGTGCCAGCAGCGAACATCAGGGTTTTGGGTATTGGAGCAATCAGCCCCAGCATTTT. Protein: CASSEHQGFGYWSNQPQHF. Full variable domain (missing parts from reference TRBV7-2 and TRBJ1-5): GAGVSQSPSNKVTEKGKDVELRCDPISGHTALYWYRQSLGQGLEFLIYFQGNSAPDKSGLPSDRFSAERTGGSVSTLTIQRTQQEDSAVYLCASSEHQGFGYWSNQPQHFGDGTRLSIL.